This TCR beta chain derives from a study of vaccination effects on CD4 cells after COVID-19. Libraries were prepared by immunoSEQ multiplex PCR; TCRdb keeps only in-frame clonotypes and omits some of them. The sample contains more than 12,000 clones, around three quarters of which appear only once. Trimming removed 6 bases from V and 4 bases from J, with 13 bases in between. Germline lookup yields CDR1 SGHAT and CDR2 FQDESV (reference sequence). CDR3 length equals 14 residues. After expansion with viral peptide pools in the ViraFEST assay, antigen-specific CD4+ T cells were sequenced. It was after nine to eleven days of culture that CD4+ T cells were isolated. By PCR, the person was confirmed to have had SARS-CoV-2 infection between March and December 2020. Participants got two doses of BNT162b2 or mRNA-1273 vaccine. In regard to this clone: Its antigen is still unknown.

This TCR came from a human donor who had a prior SARS-CoV-2 infection. The rearrangement links TRBV11-1 to TRBJ2-1; D is undetermined. The sample was CD4+ T cells from PBMCs cultured with HCoV-NL63 spike peptides, taken after COVID-19 vaccination. The CDR3 loop reads CASSNGRIYNEQFF. The CDR3 nucleotides read TGTGCCAGCAGTAACGGACGGATATACAATGAGCAGTTCTTC.